What follows describes a single T cell receptor beta chain. This sample is part of a study of blood T cell repertoires in COVID-19. Study details: Whether acute or convalescent, the COVID-19 samples came from the United States, Italy and Spain. From T cells, B-cell-depleted T cells, or PBMCs came the material, which was cDNA or gDNA.

In the study's own analysis: From reference gene primer amplification, estimates of nucleated cell counts were derived. Profiling relied on immunoSEQ multiplex PCR, and the TCRdb table lists in-frame clones only, not all of them. V, J and clone size were drawn from that table, and D and trimming were deduced from the DNA. Here the sample spans 150,000 to 200,000 clones, around 83% being singletons. Sequencing was performed on peripheral blood. The sequence was obtained from a man between 65 and 79 years old who had recovered from COVID-19.

This chain's CDR3 is CASSPVSGSYEQYF. The CDR3 nucleotides are TGTGCCAGCTCACCAGTTAGCGGGAGCTACGAGCAGTACTTC. The V gene is TRBV18, the J gene TRBJ2-7; 9 nucleotides align to TRBD2. The V segment lost 2 bases and the J segment 3 bases; nucleotides outside the gene matches: 2. Germline V gene data show CDR1 as KGHSH and CDR2 as LQKENI. This CDR3 contains 14 residues.